A selection of T cell receptor beta chains follows, all from one sample in a study of Ad26.COV2.S vaccination and SARS-CoV-2 variants. TCRdb's table, derived via immunoSEQ multiplex PCR, lists solely in-frame clones and lacks some. The sample records 350,000 to 400,000 clones, 88% being singletons. The material sequenced was peripheral blood, taken in a trial of Ad26.COV2.S vaccine versus placebo. Receptors were obtained from a person aged 18 to 59 who received the Ad26.COV2.S COVID-19 vaccine or a placebo. The CDR3 runs from the conserved cysteine through the conserved F or W. The order of the fields is J gene, D gene, V gene, clone size, CDR3 DNA, CDR3 protein. A D gene is named only where the DNA matches it firmly. Size is omitted from some rows. Given values are once, few, many or a class for expanded clones.

TRBJ1-1 TRBD1 TRBV6-5 . TGTGCCAGCAGTTACCCGACAGGGGGCACTGAAGCTTTCTTT CASSYPTGGTEAFF
TRBJ1-5 . TRBV12-5 . TGTGCTAGTGCCAGGACTGATCAGCCCCAGCATTTT CASARTDQPQHF
TRBJ2-7 . TRBV20-1 . TGCAGTGCTAGTGGAAGCCGGACGTACGAGCAGTACTTC CSASGSRTYEQYF
TRBJ2-5 . TRBV10-3 . TGTGCCATCAGTGCCTCTTCAGTGGGCTTCGGGGAGACCCAGTACTTC CAISASSVGFGETQYF
TRBJ1-1 TRBD1 TRBV4-1 . TGCGCCAGCAGCCTAAAGGTTGGACAGGGAAGAGGGAACACTGAAGCTTTCTTT CASSLKVGQGRGNTEAFF
TRBJ2-1 TRBD1 TRBV6-5 . TGTGCCAGCAGCTGGGACAGGGGAACCTACAATGAGCAGTTCTTC CASSWDRGTYNEQFF
TRBJ2-2 TRBD2 TRBV27 . TGTGCCAGCAGTTTCCGCGCCGGGGCGGGGGGAAACACCGGGGAGCTGTTTTTT CASSFRAGAGGNTGELFF
TRBJ1-5 . TRBV5-5 . TGTGCCAGCAGCTTTGAACGGAGCAATCAGCCCCAGCATTTT CASSFERSNQPQHF
TRBJ2-7 TRBD2 TRBV15 . TGTGCCACCAGCGGCGGGAGGCAGAACTACGAGCAGTACTTC CATSGGRQNYEQYF
TRBJ1-1 . TRBV7-9 . TGTGCCAGCAGCAAGACAGACTTGAACACTGAAGCTTTCTTT CASSKTDLNTEAFF
TRBJ2-7 TRBD2 TRBV6-5 . TGTGCCAGCAGGACCCAAACTAGCGGGGGGTACGAGCAGTACTTC CASRTQTSGGYEQYF
TRBJ2-1 . TRBV9 few TGTGCCAGCAGCGTAGGCGTTAGCGGATACAATGAGCAGTTCTTC CASSVGVSGYNEQFF
TRBJ2-3 TRBD1 TRBV9 . TGTGCCAGCAGCGCAGACCTGACAGGGCGCACAGATACGCAGTATTTT CASSADLTGRTDTQYF
TRBJ1-1 TRBD1 TRBV4-2 . TGTGCCAGCAGCCAAGTGACGGGACAGAGGAACACTGAAGCTTTCTTT CASSQVTGQRNTEAFF
TRBJ2-5 . TRBV2 . TGTGCCAGCACCCCGGTACAGGGGGAGGGGACCCAGTACTTC CASTPVQGEGTQYF
TRBJ1-6 . TRBV3-1/TRBV3-2 once TGTGCCAGCAGCCAAGCGGCGACCCAATATTCACCCCTCCACTTT CASSQAATQYSPLHF
TRBJ1-2 TRBD1 TRBV25-1 once TGTGCCAGCAGTAAGCCAGGGGGAGGTGGCTACACCTTC CASSKPGGGGYTF
TRBJ1-1 . TRBV2 . TGTGCCAGCAGGGACGGGGACTACACTGAAGCTTTCTTT CASRDGDYTEAFF
TRBJ2-5 TRBD2 TRBV7-9 . TGTGCCAGCAGCGTGACTAGCGGGGGGGCAGAGACCCAGTACTTC CASSVTSGGAETQYF
TRBJ1-5 . TRBV4-3 . TGCGCCAGCAGCCAAGACGGGGATCAGCCCCAGCATTTT CASSQDGDQPQHF
TRBJ1-3 . TRBV9 few TGTGCCAGCAGCGTACAGGGTAGGCCTGGAAACACCATATATTTT CASSVQGRPGNTIYF
TRBJ2-7 . TRBV14 . TGTGCCAGCAGCCAATATGGAGCTAAGTCAGAGCAGTACTTC CASSQYGAKSEQYF
TRBJ1-5 . TRBV19 few TGTGCCAGTAGTCCCAAGGGTAATAGCAATCAGCCCCAGCATTTT CASSPKGNSNQPQHF
TRBJ1-2 . TRBV6-2/TRBV6-3 few TGTGCCAGCAGTTACTCGTCCAGGGAAGATGGCTACACCTTC CASSYSSREDGYTF
TRBJ2-7 TRBD1 TRBV5-1 once TGCGCCAGCAGAATACAGGGGGCGAGCGAGCAGTACTTC CASRIQGASEQYF
TRBJ2-5 . TRBV7-2 . TGTGCCAGCAGCTTAGCAGGGTTGGAGACCCAGTACTTC CASSLAGLETQYF
TRBJ1-1 . TRBV27 once TGTGCCAGCAGTTTATCGATAAGGGGGGCCACTGAAGCTTTCTTT CASSLSIRGATEAFF
TRBJ2-2 TRBD2 TRBV29-1 . TGCAGCGTTGAAGATCAAGGAGCGGGGAAGGCCGGGGAGCTGTTTTTT CSVEDQGAGKAGELFF
TRBJ1-5 TRBD1 TRBV5-8 . TGTGCCAGCAGCGCGGGACAGGCATATCAGCCCCAGCATTTT CASSAGQAYQPQHF
TRBJ1-6 . TRBV5-1 . TGCGCCAGCAGCTTGGGAGATAATTCACCCCTCCACTTT CASSLGDNSPLHF
TRBJ2-6 TRBD1 TRBV19 . TGTGCCAGTAGGGACAGGGGGCTCGGGGCCAACGTCCTGACTTTC CASRDRGLGANVLTF
TRBJ2-2 TRBD1 TRBV6-4 . TGTGCCAGCAGTGGAGCGGTTTGGACAGGGTTTCTCCCCGGGGAGCTGTTTTTT CASSGAVWTGFLPGELFF
TRBJ1-2 . TRBV6-5 . TGTGCCAGCATGGGTGGGGGCGCTAGGTATGGCTACACCTTC CASMGGGARYGYTF
TRBJ2-5 TRBD2 TRBV14 few TGTGCCAGCAGCCAAGTCCAACTAGCGGGGAAGGAGACCCAGTACTTC CASSQVQLAGKETQYF
TRBJ1-6 . TRBV11-2 once TGTGCCAGCAGCTTAGGGTGGGGGTCCTATAATTCACCCCTCCACTTT CASSLGWGSYNSPLHF
TRBJ1-1 . TRBV3-1/TRBV3-2 . TGTGCCAGCAGCCAAATTCGGGCTCACACTGAAGCTTTCTTT CASSQIRAHTEAFF
TRBJ2-3 . TRBV5-1 few TGCGCCAGCAGCAGAAATCCCGGGACACAGAGCACAGATACGCAGTATTTT CASSRNPGTQSTDTQYF
TRBJ1-1 . TRBV12-5 . TGTGCTAGTGTCCCTGCGGAGGGTAGGGTTGAAGCTTTCTTT CASVPAEGRVEAFF
TRBJ2-1 TRBD2 TRBV10-1 . TGCGCCAGCAGTGCTAGCGGGGGGCACGCCTACAATGAGCAGTTCTTC CASSASGGHAYNEQFF
TRBJ2-3 . TRBV2 . TGTGCCAGTCGTCGGGGACATTTCGATACGCAGTATTTT CASRRGHFDTQYF
TRBJ2-5 . TRBV28 . TGTGCCAGCAGCATCCATCCCTCTGGGCAAGAGACCCAGTACTTC CASSIHPSGQETQYF
TRBJ1-6 . TRBV7-2 . TGTGCCAGCAGCTCCCCCATGGTGGGTAGGAAGAATTCACCCCTCCACTTT CASSSPMVGRKNSPLHF
TRBJ2-7 . TRBV11-2 . TGTGCCAGCAGCTTGTCTAACCTGGCCGAGCAGTACTTC CASSLSNLAEQYF